The source of this T cell receptor (beta chain) is a study of shared clonotypes between healthy human individuals. Study in general: The study enrolled a couple of women and three men aged 18 to 49. Overall study findings and caveats: The sampled material consisted only of blood, and tissue repertoires are likely to differ.

This clone has at least ten counts. Its matching antigen is unknown. Splitting of CD4+ cells produced CD45RA+ naive and CD45RA-negative memory subsets. This CDR3 is 17 amino acids long. Sequencing was at deep level. Some clones are missing from TCRdb's copy, which holds only in-frame ones; the method was immunoSEQ multiplex PCR. The sample consists of 900,000 to 1,200,000 clones, around three quarters of them appearing once. This TCR derives from a young man in good health. Some clones in this sample may be carry-over from other donors' samples. Material for sequencing was memory CD4+ T cells from PBMCs. Subset defined: CD45RA-negative fraction. The rearrangement links TRBV21-1 to TRBJ2-2; the table's D call TRBD2 went unverified against the DNA. TRBV21-1 is described as a pseudogene. CDR3 loop: CASPLRTSGVNTGELFF. The CDR3 DNA reads as TGTGCCAGCCCCCTGAGGACTAGCGGGGTAAACACCGGGGAGCTGTTTTTT.